This T cell receptor beta chain was recovered during a study of immune characterization of retroperitoneal liposarcoma. This clonotype was seen ten or more times. TCRdb re-called the PCR reads with MiXCR, one entry per CDR3 protein. The data show approximately 11,000 distinct CDR3 sequences, over 20% seen once. This CDR3 has 13 residues. Trimming removed 6 bases from V and 4 bases from J, with 10 bases in between. The chain carries TRBV12-3 or TRBV12-4 and TRBJ2-1; D call uncertain. Material: blood. This receptor was taken from a female donor with retroperitoneal liposarcoma. The CDR3 spells CASSPEAYNEQFF. CDR3 coding DNA: TGTGCCAGCAGCCCCGAGGCATACAATGAGCAGTTCTTC.